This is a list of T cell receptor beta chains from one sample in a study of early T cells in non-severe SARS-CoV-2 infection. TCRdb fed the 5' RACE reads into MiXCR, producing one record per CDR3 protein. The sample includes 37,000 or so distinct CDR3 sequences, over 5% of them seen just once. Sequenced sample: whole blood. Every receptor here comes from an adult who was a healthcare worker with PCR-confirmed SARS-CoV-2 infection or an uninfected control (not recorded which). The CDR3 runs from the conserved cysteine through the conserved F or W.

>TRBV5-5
CASSPPIAGELFF
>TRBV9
CASSVEGGEQYF
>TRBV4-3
CASSQDWADTQYF
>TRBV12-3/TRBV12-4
CASSFAVNTEAFF
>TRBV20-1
CSAEGGQVDSPLHF
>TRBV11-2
CASSLGAGDYEQYF
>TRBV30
CAWSVNDRSLSHNSPLHF
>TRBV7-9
CASTRSGQIRAYEQYF
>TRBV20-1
CSARELTSGDYNEQFF
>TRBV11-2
CASSLALYNEQFF
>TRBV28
CASSLFDGFSYEQYF
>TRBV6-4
CASSPVFDSGELFF
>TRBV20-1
CSARRGDVMDEQYF
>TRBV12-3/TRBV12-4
CASTVATQGRNEQFF
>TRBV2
CASSWTANEQFF
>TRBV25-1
CASSAGDRLSGKLFF
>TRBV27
CASSFGGTHEQYF
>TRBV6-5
CASKSGRPTYEQYF
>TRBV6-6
CASSRDRVVNIQYF
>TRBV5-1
CASSRGQGVQFF
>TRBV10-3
CAISVSAEQFF